This record covers a single T cell receptor beta chain. Its specificity is not known. Germline trimming cut 5 bases from V and 3 bases from J; bases unmatched to any gene: 4. This CDR3 contains 14 residues. The germline gives CDR1 SEHNR, CDR2 FQNEAQ (reference sequence). PCR employed 60 Vbeta and 13 Jbeta primers. Original analysis: Unique TCR beta chains totaled some 80 million in a later count, with around 11 million of them shared. Repertoires were generated with immunoSEQ multiplex PCR, while TCRdb's copy carries only in-frame clones and drops some. The DNA gave D and trimming, while V, J and clone size come from that table. The data show approximately 37,000 clones, approximately 86% seen once. The entry originates in a study of cytomegalovirus exposure and HLA in healthy donors. For the study at large: An analysis done earlier identified 120 million or so unique TCR beta sequences from approximately 180 million T cells.

Study-wide results and limits: Researchers reported from a later analysis that most CMV-associated TCR beta chains appeared HLA-restricted.

Sequenced input: PBMCs. V gene TRBV7-9 combines with J gene TRBJ1-2; the match to TRBD1 covers 9 bases. The clonotype originates from a young woman in good health and CMV-seropositive. The CDR3 nucleotides read TGTGCCAGCAGCCCGGGACAGGGACACTATGGCTACACCTTC. This gives the protein CASSPGQGHYGYTF.